These T cell receptor beta chains were read from a single sample in a study of cytotoxic CD8 clonotypes in ibrutinib-treated CLL. Clones were sequenced by immunoSEQ multiplex PCR, and TCRdb holds only the in-frame ones, with some missing. The profile shows some 300,000 clones, 80% of them singletons. The starting material was PBMCs, obtained before ibrutinib treatment. The origin of the receptors is a human donor with chronic lymphocytic leukemia. Both conserved end residues are part of each CDR3. D genes are given only for firm matches. Not every row has a clone size; where given, it reads once, few, many or a size class.

size,D,V,J,CDR3,DNA
few,.,TRBV30,TRBJ1-2,CAWSVLRNNYGYTF,TGTGCCTGGAGTGTCCTTAGGAATAACTATGGCTACACCTTC
.,.,TRBV4-2,TRBJ2-3,CASSQVVGAADTQYF,TGTGCCAGCAGCCAAGTTGTGGGAGCGGCAGATACGCAGTATTTT
.,.,TRBV25-1,TRBJ2-5,CASSEYGQGKETQYF,TGTGCCAGCAGTGAATACGGGCAGGGAAAAGAGACCCAGTACTTC
.,.,TRBV7-9,TRBJ1-4,CASSSRLARRANEKLFF,TGTGCCAGCAGCTCCCGTTTGGCCCGGCGGGCTAATGAAAAACTGTTTTTT
.,.,TRBV30,TRBJ2-1,CAWSVYGDYNEQFF,TGTGCCTGGAGTGTATACGGAGACTACAATGAGCAGTTCTTC
.,TRBD2,TRBV11-2,TRBJ2-7,CASSFNRGLASSF,TGTGCCAGCAGCTTTAATAGGGGACTAGCGTCGTCCTTC
.,.,TRBV6-5,TRBJ1-5,CASSATVSNQPQHF,TGTGCCAGCAGTGCAACAGTTAGCAATCAGCCCCAGCATTTT
.,.,TRBV6-6,TRBJ1-3,CASSYSSGRSGNTIYF,TGTGCCAGCAGTTACTCGTCAGGACGCTCTGGAAACACCATATATTTT
.,.,TRBV7-6,TRBJ2-1,CASSSPWSGTNEQFF,TGTGCCAGCAGCTCTCCTTGGAGTGGGACCAATGAGCAGTTCTTC
.,.,TRBV6-5,TRBJ2-5,CASSYSGGQQETQYF,TGTGCCAGCAGTTACTCGGGGGGACAGCAAGAGACCCAGTACTTC
few,TRBD1,TRBV27,TRBJ2-7,CASSPFNRGDYEQYF,TGTGCCAGCAGTCCCTTCAACAGGGGGGACTACGAGCAGTACTTC
.,.,TRBV11-2,TRBJ2-3,CASSLDPWGGSTDTQYF,TGTGCCAGCAGCTTAGACCCCTGGGGCGGGAGCACAGATACGCAGTATTTT
few,.,TRBV14,TRBJ1-3,CASSQRTHSGNTIYF,TGTGCCAGCAGCCAACGGACACATTCTGGAAACACCATATATTTT
.,.,TRBV6-6,TRBJ1-2,CASSYSPGGEFGGYTF,TGTGCCAGCAGTTACTCCCCGGGAGGGGAGTTCGGAGGCTACACCTTC
.,.,TRBV5-1,TRBJ2-3,CASSFGQPGTDTQYF,TGCGCCAGCAGCTTTGGACAACCAGGCACAGATACGCAGTATTTT
once,.,TRBV4-2,TRBJ2-7,CASSQGPGPGYEQYF,TGTGCCAGCAGCCAAGGGCCAGGGCCGGGTTACGAGCAGTACTTC
.,.,TRBV5-1,TRBJ2-2,CASSGGGQNTGELFF,TGCGCCAGCAGCGGGGGAGGTCAGAACACCGGGGAGCTGTTTTTT
.,.,TRBV28,TRBJ1-1,CASSSPGQMNTEAFF,TGTGCCAGCAGCTCCCCCGGGCAGATGAACACTGAAGCTTTCTTT
.,.,TRBV6-5,TRBJ1-1,CASIQRGSTEAFF,TGTGCCAGCATCCAAAGGGGTAGCACTGAAGCTTTCTTT
.,TRBD2,TRBV15,TRBJ2-1,CATSSWTSGRSNEQFF,TGTGCCACCAGCAGTTGGACTAGCGGGAGGTCGAATGAGCAGTTCTTC
.,.,TRBV1,TRBJ1-4,CTTSWGGGSNEKLFF,.
.,.,TRBV6-1,TRBJ1-5,CASSARRGYSNQPQHF,TGTGCCAGCAGTGCCAGACGGGGGTATAGCAATCAGCCCCAGCATTTT
.,.,TRBV4-3,TRBJ1-4,CASSQDGGRGEKLFF,TGCGCCAGCAGCCAAGATGGGGGGCGCGGTGAAAAACTGTTTTTT
.,TRBD1,TRBV29-1,TRBJ2-7,CSARTGVTYEQYF,TGCAGCGCCAGGACAGGGGTGACCTACGAGCAGTACTTC
.,.,TRBV6-1,TRBJ1-5,CASVGYSNQPQHF,TGTGCCAGTGTCGGGTATAGCAATCAGCCCCAGCATTTT
few,TRBD2,TRBV19,TRBJ2-1,CASSSGIGASGNEQFF,TGTGCCAGTAGTTCCGGAATCGGGGCTAGCGGCAATGAGCAGTTCTTC
.,.,TRBV7-6,TRBJ1-5,CASSLAAGSQPQHF,TGTGCCAGCAGCTTAGCGGCAGGCTCTCAGCCCCAGCATTTT